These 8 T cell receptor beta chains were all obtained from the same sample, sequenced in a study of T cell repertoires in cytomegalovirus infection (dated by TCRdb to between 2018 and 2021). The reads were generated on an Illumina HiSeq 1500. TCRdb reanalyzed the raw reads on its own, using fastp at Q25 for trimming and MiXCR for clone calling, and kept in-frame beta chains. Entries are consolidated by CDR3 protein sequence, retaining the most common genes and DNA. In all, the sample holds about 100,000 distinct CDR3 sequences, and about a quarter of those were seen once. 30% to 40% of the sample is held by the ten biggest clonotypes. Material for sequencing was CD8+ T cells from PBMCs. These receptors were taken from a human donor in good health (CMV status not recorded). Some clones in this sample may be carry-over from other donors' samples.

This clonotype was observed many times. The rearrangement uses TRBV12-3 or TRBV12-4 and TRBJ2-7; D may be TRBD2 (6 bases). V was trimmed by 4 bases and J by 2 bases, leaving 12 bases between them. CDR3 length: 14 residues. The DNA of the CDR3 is TGTGCCAGCAGTTCAAGGGACTCGCCCTACGAGCAGTACTTC. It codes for CASSSRDSPYEQYF.

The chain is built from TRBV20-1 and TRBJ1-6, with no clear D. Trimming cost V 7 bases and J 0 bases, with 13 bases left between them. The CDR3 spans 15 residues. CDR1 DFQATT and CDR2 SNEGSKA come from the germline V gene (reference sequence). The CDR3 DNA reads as TGCAGTGTTCCGACACTGAACTCCTATAATTCACCCCTCCACTTT. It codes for CSVPTLNSYNSPLHF.

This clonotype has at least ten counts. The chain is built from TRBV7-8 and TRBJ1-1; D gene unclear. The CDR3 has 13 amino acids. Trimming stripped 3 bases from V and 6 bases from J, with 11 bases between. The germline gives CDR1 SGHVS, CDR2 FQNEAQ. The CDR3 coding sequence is TGTGCCAGCAGCTTGGTTTCAGGTTCTGAAGCTTTCTTT. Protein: CASSLVSGSEAFF.

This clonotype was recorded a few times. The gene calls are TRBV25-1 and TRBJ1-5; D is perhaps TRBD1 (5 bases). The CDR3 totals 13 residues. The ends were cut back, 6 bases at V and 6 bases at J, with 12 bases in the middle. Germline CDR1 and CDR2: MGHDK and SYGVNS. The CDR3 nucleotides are TGTGCCAGCAGCCCCGGGGGTGGTCAGCCCCAGCATTTT. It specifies CASSPGGGQPQHF.

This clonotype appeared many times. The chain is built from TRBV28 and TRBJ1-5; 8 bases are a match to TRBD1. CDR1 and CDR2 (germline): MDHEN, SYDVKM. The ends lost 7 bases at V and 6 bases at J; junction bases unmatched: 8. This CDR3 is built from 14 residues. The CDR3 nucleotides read TGTGCCAGCACCCCCTCGGACAGGGCTCAGCCCCAGCATTTT. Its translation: CASTPSDRAQPQHF.

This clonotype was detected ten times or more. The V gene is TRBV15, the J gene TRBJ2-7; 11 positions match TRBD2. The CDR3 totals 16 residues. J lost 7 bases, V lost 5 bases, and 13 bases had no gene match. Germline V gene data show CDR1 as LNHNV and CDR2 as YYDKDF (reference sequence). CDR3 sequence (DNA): TGTGCCACCAGCGGGCTCGAACTAGCGGGAGCTCGAGAGCAGTACTTC. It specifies CATSGLELAGAREQYF.

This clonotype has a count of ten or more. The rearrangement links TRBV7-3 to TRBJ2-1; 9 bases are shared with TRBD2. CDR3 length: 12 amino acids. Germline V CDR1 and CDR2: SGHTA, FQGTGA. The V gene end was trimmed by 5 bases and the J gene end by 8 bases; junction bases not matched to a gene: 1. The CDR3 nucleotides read TGTGCCAGCAGCAGACTAGCGGATGAGCAGTTCTTC. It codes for CASSRLADEQFF.

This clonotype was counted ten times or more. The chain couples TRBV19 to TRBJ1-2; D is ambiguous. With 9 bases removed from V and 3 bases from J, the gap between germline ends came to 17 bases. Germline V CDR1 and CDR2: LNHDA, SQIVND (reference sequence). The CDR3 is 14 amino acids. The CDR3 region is CASEAGSNYYGYTF. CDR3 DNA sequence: TGTGCCAGCGAAGCGGGAAGTAATTACTATGGCTACACCTTC.